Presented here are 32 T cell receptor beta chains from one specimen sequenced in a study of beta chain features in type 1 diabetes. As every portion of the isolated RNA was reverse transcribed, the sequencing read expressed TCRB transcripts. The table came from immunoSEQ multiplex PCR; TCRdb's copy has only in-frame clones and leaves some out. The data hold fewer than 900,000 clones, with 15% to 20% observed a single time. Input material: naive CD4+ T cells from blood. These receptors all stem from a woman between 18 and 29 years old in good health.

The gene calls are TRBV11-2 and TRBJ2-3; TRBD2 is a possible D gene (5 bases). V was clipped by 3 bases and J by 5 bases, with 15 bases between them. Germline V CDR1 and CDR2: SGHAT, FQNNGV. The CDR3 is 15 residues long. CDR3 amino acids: CASSFLRVDGDTQYF. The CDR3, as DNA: TGTGCCAGCAGCTTTCTGAGGGTAGACGGAGATACGCAGTATTTT.

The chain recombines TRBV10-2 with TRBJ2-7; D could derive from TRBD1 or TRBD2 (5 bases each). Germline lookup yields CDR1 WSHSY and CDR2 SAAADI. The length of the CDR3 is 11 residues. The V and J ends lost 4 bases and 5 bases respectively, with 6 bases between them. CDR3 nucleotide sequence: TGCGCCAGCAGTGGAGGGGACGAGCAGTACTTC. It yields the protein CASSGGDEQYF.

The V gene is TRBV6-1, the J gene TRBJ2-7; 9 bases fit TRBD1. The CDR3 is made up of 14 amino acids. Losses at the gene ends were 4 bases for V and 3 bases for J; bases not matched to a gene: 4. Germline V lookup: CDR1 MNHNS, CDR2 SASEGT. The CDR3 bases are TGTGCCAGCAGTGCCGTGACAGGGGGCTACGAGCAGTACTTC. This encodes CASSAVTGGYEQYF.

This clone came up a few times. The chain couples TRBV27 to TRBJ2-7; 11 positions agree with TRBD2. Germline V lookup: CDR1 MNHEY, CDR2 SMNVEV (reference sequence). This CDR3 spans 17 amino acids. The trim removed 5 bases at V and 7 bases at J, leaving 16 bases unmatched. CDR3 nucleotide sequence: TGTGCCAGCAGTCCCCGGCCGACTAGCGGGACCCTCAGGGAGCAGTACTTC. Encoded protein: CASSPRPTSGTLREQYF.

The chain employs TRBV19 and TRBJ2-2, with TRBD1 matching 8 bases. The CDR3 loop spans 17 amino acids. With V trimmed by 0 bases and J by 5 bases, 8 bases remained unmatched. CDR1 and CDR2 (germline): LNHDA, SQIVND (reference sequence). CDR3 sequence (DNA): TGTGCCAGTAGTATAGAGTCGACAGGGGTGAGGACCGGGGAGCTGTTTTTT. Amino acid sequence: CASSIESTGVRTGELFF.

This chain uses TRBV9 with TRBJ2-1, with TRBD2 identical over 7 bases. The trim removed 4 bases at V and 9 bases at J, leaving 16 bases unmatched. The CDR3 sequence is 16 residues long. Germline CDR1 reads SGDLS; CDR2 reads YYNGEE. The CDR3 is CASSRGSGLPIGEQFF. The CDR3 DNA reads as TGTGCCAGCAGCCGTGGGTCGGGACTACCCATAGGTGAGCAGTTCTTC.

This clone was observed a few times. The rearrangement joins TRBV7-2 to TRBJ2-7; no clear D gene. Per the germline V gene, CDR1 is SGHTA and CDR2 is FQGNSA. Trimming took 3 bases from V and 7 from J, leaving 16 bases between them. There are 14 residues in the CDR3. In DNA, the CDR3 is TGTGCCAGCAGCTTGTACCGGTCCTCCGGGGAGCAGTACTTC. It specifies CASSLYRSSGEQYF.

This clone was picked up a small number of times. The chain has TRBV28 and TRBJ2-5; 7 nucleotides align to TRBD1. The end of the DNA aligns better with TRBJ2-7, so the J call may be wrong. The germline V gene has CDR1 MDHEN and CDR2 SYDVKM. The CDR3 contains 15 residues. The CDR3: CASSQGQPQIYEQYF. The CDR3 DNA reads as TGTGCCAGCAGTCAGGGACAGCCTCAGATCTACGAGCAGTACTTC.

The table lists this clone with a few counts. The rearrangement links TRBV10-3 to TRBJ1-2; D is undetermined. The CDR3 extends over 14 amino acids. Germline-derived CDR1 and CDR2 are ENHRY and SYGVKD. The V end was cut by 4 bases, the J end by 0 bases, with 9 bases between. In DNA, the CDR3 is TGTGCCATCAGTGTTGGGAGAACTAACTATGGCTACACCTTC. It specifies CAISVGRTNYGYTF.

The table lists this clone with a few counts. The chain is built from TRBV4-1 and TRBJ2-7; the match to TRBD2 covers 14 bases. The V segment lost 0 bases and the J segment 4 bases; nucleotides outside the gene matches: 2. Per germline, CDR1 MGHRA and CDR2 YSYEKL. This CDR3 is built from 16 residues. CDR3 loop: CASSQDRTSGGYEQYF. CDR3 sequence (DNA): TGCGCCAGCAGCCAAGATCGGACTAGCGGGGGGTACGAGCAGTACTTC.

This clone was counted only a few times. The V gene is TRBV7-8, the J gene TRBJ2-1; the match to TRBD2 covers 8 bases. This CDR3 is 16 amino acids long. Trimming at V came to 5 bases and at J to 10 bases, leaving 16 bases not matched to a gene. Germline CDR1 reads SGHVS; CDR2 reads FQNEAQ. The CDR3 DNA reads TGTGCCAGCAGCATCCTCCCGGGACTAGAGGGTTTGGAGCAGTTCTTC. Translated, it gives CASSILPGLEGLEQFF.

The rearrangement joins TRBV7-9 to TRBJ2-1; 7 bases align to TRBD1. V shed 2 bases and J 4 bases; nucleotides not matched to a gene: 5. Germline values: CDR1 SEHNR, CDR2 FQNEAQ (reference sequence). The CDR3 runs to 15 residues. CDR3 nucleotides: TGTGCCAGCAGCTTAAGGGGGCAGAGATACAATGAGCAGTTCTTC. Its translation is CASSLRGQRYNEQFF.

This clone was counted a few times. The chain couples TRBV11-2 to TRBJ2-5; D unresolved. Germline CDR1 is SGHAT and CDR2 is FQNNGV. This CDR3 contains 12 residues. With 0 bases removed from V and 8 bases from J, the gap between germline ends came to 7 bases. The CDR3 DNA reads TGTGCCAGCAGCTTAGATCTAGGAACCCAGTACTTC. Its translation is CASSLDLGTQYF. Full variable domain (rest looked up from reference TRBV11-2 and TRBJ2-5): EAGVAQSPRYKIIEKRQSVAFWCNPISGHATLYWYQQILGQGPKLLIQFQNNGVVDDSQLPKDRFSAERLKGVDSTLKIQPAKLEDSAVYLCASSLDLGTQYFGPGTRLLVL.

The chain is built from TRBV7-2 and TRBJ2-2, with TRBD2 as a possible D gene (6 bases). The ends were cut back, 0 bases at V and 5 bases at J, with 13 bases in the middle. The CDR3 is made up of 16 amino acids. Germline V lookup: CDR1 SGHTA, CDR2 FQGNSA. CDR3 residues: CASSLAGGAGTGELFF. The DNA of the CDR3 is TGTGCCAGCAGCTTAGCCGGGGGAGCTGGGACCGGGGAGCTGTTTTTT.

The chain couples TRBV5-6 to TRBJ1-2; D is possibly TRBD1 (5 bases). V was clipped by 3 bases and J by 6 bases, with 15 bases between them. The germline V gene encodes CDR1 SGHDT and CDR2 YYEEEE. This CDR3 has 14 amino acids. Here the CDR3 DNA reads TGTGCCAGCAGCTCGTCGTCTCGGGGGGATGGCTACACCTTC. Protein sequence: CASSSSSRGDGYTF. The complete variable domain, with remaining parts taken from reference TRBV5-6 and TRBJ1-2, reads DAGVTQSPTHLIKTRGQQVTLRCSPKSGHDTVSWYQQALGQGPQFIFQYYEEEERQRGNFPDRFSGHQFPNYSSELNVNALLLGDSALYLCASSSSSRGDGYTFGSGTRLTVV.

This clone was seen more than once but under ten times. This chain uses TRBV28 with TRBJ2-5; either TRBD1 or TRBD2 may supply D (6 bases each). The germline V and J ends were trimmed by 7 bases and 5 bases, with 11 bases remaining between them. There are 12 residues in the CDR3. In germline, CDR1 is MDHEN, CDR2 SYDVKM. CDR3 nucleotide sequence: TGTGCCAGCAATGGGGGGCTGGAGACCCAGTACTTC. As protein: CASNGGLETQYF.

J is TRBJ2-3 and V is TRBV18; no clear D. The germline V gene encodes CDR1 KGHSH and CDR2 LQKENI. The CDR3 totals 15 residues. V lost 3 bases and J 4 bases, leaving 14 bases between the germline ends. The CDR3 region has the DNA TGTGCCAGCTCACCTAGCACGAATAGGGCAGATACGCAGTATTTT. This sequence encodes CASSPSTNRADTQYF.

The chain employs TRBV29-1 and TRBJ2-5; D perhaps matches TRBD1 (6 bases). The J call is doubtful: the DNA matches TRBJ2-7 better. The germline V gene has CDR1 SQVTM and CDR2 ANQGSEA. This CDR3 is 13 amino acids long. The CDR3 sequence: CSVQRDTSYEQYF. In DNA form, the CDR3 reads TGCAGCGTTCAACGGGACACTTCCTACGAGCAGTACTTC.

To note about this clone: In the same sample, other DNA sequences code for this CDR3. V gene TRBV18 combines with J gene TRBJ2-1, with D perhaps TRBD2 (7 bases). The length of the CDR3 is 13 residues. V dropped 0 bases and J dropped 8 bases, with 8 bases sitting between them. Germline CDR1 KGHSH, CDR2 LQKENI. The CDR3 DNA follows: TGTGCCAGCTCACCACCAGGGGGGGATGAGCAGTTCTTC. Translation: CASSPPGGDEQFF. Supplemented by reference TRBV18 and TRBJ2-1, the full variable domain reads NAGVMQNPRHLVRRRGQEARLRCSPMKGHSHVYWYRQLPEEGLKFMVYLQKENIIDESGMPKERFSAEFPKEGPSILRIQQVVRGDSAAYFCASSPPGGDEQFFGPGTRLTVL.

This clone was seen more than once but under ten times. The CDR3 bases are TGTGCCAGCAGACCTAGGCAAGCCCCCAATGAGCAGTTCTTC. Protein: CASRPRQAPNEQFF. J is TRBJ2-1 and V is TRBV6-5; D remains ambiguous. The germline V gene encodes CDR1 MNHEY and CDR2 SVGAGI. V gave up 6 bases and J gave up 6 bases, with 15 bases separating them. CDR3 length: 14 amino acids.

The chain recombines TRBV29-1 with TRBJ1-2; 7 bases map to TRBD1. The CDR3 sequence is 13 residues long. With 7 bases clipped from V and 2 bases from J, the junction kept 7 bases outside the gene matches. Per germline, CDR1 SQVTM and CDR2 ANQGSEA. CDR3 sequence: CSGGTDRNYGYTF. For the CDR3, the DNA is TGCAGCGGGGGGACAGACAGAAACTATGGCTACACCTTC.

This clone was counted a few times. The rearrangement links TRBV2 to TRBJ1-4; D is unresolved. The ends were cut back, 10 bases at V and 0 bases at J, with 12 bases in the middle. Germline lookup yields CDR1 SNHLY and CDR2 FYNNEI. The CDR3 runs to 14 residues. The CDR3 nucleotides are TGTGCCACGTTTGGGGAGGCAACTAATGAAAAACTGTTTTTT. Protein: CATFGEATNEKLFF. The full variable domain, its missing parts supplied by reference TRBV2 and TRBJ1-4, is EPEVTQTPSHQVTQMGQEVILRCVPISNHLYFYWYRQILGQKVEFLVSFYNNEISEKSEIFDDQFSVERPDGSNFTLKIRSTKLEDSAMYFCATFGEATNEKLFFGSGTQLSVL.

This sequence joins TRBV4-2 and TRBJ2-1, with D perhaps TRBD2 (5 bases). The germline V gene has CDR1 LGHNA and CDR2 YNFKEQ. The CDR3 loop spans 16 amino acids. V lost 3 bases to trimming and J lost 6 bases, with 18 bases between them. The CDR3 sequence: CASSQGSWGASNEQFF. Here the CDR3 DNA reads TGTGCCAGCAGCCAGGGTTCTTGGGGAGCTAGCAATGAGCAGTTCTTC.

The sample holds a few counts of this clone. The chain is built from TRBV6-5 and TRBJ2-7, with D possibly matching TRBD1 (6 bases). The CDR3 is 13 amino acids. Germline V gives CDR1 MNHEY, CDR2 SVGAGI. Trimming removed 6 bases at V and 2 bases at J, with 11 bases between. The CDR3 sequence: CASRGDKTYEQYF. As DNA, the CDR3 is TGTGCCAGCAGGGGGGACAAGACCTACGAGCAGTACTTC.

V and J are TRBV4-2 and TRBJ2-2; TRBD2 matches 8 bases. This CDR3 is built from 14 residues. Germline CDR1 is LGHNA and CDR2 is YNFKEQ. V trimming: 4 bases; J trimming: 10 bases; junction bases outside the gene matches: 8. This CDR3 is CASSPEREPVELFF. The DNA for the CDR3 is TGTGCCAGCAGCCCCGAGCGGGAGCCCGTGGAGCTGTTTTTT.

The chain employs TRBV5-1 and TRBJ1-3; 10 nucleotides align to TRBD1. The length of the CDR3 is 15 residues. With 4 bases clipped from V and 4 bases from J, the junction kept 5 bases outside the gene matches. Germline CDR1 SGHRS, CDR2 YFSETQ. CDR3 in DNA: TGCGCCAGCAGCCTCCGGACAGGGGGAGGAAACACCATATATTTT. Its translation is CASSLRTGGGNTIYF.

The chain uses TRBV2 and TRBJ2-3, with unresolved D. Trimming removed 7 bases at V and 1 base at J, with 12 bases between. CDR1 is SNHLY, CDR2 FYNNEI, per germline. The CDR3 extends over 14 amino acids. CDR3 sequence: CASNWGGGTDTQYF. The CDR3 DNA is TGTGCCAGCAATTGGGGTGGCGGCACAGATACGCAGTATTTT.

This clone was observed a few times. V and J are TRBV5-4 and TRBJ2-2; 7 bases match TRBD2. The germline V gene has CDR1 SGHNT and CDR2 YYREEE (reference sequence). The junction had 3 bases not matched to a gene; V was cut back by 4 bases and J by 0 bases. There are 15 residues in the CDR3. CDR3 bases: TGTGCCAGCAGCAACGGACTAGCGAACACCGGGGAGCTGTTTTTT. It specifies CASSNGLANTGELFF.

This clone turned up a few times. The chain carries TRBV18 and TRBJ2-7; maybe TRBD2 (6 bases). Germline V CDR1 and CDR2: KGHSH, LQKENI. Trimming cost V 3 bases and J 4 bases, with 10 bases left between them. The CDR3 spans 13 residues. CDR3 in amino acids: CASSPGTLYEQYF. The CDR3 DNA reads TGTGCCAGCTCACCCGGGACTTTGTACGAGCAGTACTTC.

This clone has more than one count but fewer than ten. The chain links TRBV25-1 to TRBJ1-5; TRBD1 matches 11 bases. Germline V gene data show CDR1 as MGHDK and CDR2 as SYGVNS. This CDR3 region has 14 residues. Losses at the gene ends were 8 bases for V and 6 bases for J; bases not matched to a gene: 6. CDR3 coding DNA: TGTGCCAGCGCCGGGACAGGGGGAACTCAGCCCCAGCATTTT. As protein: CASAGTGGTQPQHF.

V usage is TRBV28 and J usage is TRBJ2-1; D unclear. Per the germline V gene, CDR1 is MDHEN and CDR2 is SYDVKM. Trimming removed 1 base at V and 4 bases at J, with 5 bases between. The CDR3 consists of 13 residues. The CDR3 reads CASSLFRYNEQFF. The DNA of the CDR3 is TGTGCCAGCAGTTTATTCCGGTACAATGAGCAGTTCTTC.

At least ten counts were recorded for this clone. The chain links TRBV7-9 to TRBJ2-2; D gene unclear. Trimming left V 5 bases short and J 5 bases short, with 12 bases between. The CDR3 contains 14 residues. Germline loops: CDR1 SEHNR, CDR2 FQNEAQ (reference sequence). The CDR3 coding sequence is TGTGCCAGCAGCCAAAGGTCTGATACCGGGGAGCTGTTTTTT. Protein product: CASSQRSDTGELFF.